This TCR beta chain was profiled in a study of T cells in Graves' hyperthyroidism and ophthalmopathy. Patients aged 18 to 65 with hyperthyroidism were newly diagnosed, with duration under 2 months. Clinical symptoms, serum thyroxine and TRAb, thyroid ultrasound and orbital computed tomography were used for the diagnoses. Using around 10 ml of fresh peripheral blood, PBMCs were prepared. The J segment lost 5 bases and the V segment lost 1 base, leaving 9 bases of the junction unmatched. The CDR3 totals 17 residues. Germline V gene lookup returns CDR1 MGHRA and CDR2 YSYEKL. Study-wide findings and caveats: Stable hyperthyroidism and ophthalmopathy were separated using 13 V-J signatures.

RNA transcripts gave rise to amplified TCR beta CDR3 regions. The HTBI primer set served for first-round RT-PCR of the TCR CDR3. Via MiXCR, TCRdb re-called the multiplex PCR reads, giving one row per CDR3 protein. The sample holds 33,000 or so distinct CDR3 sequences, just under 50% seen once. The sample holds many counts of this clonotype. Its antigen is unknown. The receptor comes from a woman aged 45-65 years with Graves' hyperthyroidism that later progressed to Graves' ophthalmopathy. Material: blood. The V and J genes are TRBV4-1 and TRBJ2-7; the match to TRBD2 covers 12 bases. CDR3 loop: CASSQGTSGIAQDEQYF. CDR3 DNA sequence: TGCGCCAGCAGCCAAGGGACTAGCGGGATTGCTCAGGACGAGCAGTACTTC.